This T cell receptor beta chain was sequenced in a study of blood T cell repertoires in COVID-19. Across the whole study: Acute and convalescent COVID-19 samples came from the United States, Italy and Spain. T cells, B-cell-depleted T cells, or PBMCs provided the cDNA or gDNA that served as material.

Per the study methods: For nucleated cells, counts were estimated from reference gene primer amplification. Clones were read by immunoSEQ multiplex PCR, and TCRdb kept only the in-frame ones, dropping some. From that table come the V and J calls and clone size; the DNA was used to work out D and trimming. This repertoire shows about 480,000 clones, about 89% found once; its top ten account for less than 9.5%. While infection was still active, Seattle patients were enrolled and then followed longitudinally. Germline-derived CDR1 and CDR2 are SGHKS and YYEKEE (reference sequence). This CDR3 region has 14 residues. The ends were cut back, 4 bases at V and 3 bases at J, with 12 bases in the middle.

J is TRBJ2-3 and V is TRBV5-5, with a possible D match to TRBD1 (6 bases). The origin of this receptor is a woman aged 45-65 years with COVID-19, enrolled during active disease. Sequences were obtained from peripheral blood. The DNA of the CDR3 is TGTGCCAGCAGCGGACAGCTTACAACAGATACGCAGTATTTT. Translation: CASSGQLTTDTQYF.